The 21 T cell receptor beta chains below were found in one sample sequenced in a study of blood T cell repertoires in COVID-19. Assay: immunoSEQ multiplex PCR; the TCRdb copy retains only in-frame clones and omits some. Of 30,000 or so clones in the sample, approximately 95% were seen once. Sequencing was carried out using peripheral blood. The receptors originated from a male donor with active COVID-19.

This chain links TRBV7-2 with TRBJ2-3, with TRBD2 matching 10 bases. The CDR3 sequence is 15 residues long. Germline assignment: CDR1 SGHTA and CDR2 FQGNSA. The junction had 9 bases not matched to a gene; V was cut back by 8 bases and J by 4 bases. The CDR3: CASQYSGGSPDTQYF. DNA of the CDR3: TGTGCCAGCCAATATAGCGGGGGGTCCCCAGATACGCAGTATTTT.

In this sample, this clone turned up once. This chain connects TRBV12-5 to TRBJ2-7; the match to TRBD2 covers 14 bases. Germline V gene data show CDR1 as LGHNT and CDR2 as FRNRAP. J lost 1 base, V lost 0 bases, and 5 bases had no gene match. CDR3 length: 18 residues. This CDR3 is CASGLVLGTSGGSYEQYF. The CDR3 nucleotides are TGTGCTAGTGGTTTGGTACTAGGGACTAGCGGGGGTTCCTACGAGCAGTACTTC.

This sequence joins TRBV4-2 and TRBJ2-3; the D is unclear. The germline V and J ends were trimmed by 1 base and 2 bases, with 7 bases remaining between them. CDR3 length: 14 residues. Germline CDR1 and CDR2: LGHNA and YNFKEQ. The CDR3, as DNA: TGTGCCAGCAGCCAAGTCCCTAACACAGATACGCAGTATTTT. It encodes CASSQVPNTDTQYF.

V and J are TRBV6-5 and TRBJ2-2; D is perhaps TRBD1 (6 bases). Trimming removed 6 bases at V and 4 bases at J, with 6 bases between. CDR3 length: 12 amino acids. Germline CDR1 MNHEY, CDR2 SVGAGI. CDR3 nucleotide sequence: TGTGCCAGCAGGACAGGCACCGGGGAGCTGTTTTTT. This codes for CASRTGTGELFF.

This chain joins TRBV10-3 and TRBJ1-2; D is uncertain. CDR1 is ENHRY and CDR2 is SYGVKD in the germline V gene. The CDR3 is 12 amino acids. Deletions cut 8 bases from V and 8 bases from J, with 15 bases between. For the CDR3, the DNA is TGTGCCATCGCTAACCCGACGGGGGGCTACACCTTC. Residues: CAIANPTGGYTF.

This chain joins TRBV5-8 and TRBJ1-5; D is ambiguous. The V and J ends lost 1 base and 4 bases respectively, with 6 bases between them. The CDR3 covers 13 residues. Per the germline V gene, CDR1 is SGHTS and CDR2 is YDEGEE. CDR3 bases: TGTGCCAGCAGCTTGACAGTTAATCAGCCCCAGCATTTT. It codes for CASSLTVNQPQHF.

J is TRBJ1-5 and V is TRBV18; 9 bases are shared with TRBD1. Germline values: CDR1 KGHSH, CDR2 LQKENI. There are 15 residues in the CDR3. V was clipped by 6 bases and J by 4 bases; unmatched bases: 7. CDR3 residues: CASSLGTGSNQPQHF. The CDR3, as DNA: TGTGCCAGCTCTCTAGGGACAGGGTCAAATCAGCCCCAGCATTTT.

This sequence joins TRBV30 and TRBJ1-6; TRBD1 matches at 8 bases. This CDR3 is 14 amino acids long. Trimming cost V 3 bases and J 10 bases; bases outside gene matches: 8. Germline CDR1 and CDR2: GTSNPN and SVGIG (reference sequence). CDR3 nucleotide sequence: TGTGCCTGGAGCGACTCAGGGGGCATATCACCCCTCCACTTT. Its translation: CAWSDSGGISPLHF.

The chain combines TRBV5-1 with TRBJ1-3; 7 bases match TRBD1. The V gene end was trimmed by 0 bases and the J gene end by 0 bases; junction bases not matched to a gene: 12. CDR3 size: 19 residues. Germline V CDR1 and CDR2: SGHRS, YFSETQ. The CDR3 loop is CASSLDLSRGTFSGNTIYF. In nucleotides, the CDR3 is TGCGCCAGCAGCTTGGACCTAAGCAGGGGGACGTTCTCTGGAAACACCATATATTTT.

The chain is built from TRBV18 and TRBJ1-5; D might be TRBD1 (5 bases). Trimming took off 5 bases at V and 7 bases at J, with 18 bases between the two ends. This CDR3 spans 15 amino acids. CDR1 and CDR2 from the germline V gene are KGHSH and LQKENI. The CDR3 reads CASSETREGGQPQHF. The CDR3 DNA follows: TGTGCCAGCTCAGAAACCAGGGAAGGAGGGCAGCCCCAGCATTTT.

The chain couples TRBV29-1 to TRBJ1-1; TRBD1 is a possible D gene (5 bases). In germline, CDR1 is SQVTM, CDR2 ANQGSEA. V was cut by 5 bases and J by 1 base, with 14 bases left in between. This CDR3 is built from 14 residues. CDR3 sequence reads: CSVCIREGNTEAFF. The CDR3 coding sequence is TGCAGCGTTTGCATCAGGGAAGGGAACACTGAAGCTTTCTTT. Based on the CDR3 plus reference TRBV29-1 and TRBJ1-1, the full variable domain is SAVISQKPSRDICQRGTSLTIQCQVDSQVTMMFWYRQQPGQSLTLIATANQGSEATYESGFVIDKFPISRPNLTFSTLTVSNMSPEDSSIYLCSVCIREGNTEAFFGQGTRLTVV.

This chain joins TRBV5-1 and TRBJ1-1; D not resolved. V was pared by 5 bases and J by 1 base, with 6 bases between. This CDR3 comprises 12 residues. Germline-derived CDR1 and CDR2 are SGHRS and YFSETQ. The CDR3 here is CASRTENTEAFF. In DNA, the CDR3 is TGCGCCAGCAGAACAGAGAACACTGAAGCTTTCTTT.

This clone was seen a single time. The CDR3 bases are TGTGCCAGCAGCTTAAGTCGGGATAACTATGGCTACACCTTC. This gives the protein CASSLSRDNYGYTF. The chain has TRBV7-2 and TRBJ1-2; D is undetermined. CDR3 length: 14 residues. The germline gives CDR1 SGHTA, CDR2 FQGNSA. Trimming removed 2 bases from V and 1 base from J, with 8 bases in between.

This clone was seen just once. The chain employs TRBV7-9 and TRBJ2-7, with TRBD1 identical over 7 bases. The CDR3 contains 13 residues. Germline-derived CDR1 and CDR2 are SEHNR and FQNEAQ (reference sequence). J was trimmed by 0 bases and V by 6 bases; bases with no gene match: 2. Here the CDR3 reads CASRRDSSYEQYF. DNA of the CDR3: TGTGCCAGCAGACGGGACAGCTCCTACGAGCAGTACTTC.

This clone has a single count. The CDR3 loop is CASSLTRGDSPLHF. The DNA of the CDR3 is TGTGCCAGCAGCTTAACCAGGGGCGATTCACCCCTCCACTTT. This chain joins TRBV7-2 and TRBJ1-6, with a tentative D call TRBD1 (6 bases). The ends were cut back, 2 bases at V and 8 bases at J, with 10 bases in the middle. Germline V gene data show CDR1 as SGHTA and CDR2 as FQGNSA. This CDR3 spans 14 amino acids.

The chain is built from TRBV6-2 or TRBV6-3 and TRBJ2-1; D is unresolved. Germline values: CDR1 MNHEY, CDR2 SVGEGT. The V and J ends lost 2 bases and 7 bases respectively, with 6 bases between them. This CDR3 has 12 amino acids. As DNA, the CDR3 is TGTGCCAGCAGTTACATAATGAATGAGCAGTTCTTC. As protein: CASSYIMNEQFF.

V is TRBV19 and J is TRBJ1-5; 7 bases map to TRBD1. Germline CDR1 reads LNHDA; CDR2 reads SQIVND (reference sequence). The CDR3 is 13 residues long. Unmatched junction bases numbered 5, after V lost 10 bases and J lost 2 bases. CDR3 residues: CATAGTGNQPQHF. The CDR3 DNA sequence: TGTGCCACCGCCGGGACAGGCAATCAGCCCCAGCATTTT.

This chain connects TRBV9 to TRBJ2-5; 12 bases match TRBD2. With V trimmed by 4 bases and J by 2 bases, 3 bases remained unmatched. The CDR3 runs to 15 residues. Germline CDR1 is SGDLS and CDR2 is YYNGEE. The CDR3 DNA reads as TGTGCCAGCAGCCCCGGACTAGCGGGGCAAGAGACCCAGTACTTC. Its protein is CASSPGLAGQETQYF.

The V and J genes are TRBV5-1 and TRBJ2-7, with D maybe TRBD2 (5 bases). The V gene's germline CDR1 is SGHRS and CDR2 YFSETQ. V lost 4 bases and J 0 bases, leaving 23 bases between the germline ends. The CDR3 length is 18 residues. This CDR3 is CASSKETFPARGSYEQYF. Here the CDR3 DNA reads TGCGCCAGCAGCAAGGAGACGTTTCCGGCCCGGGGCTCCTACGAGCAGTACTTC.

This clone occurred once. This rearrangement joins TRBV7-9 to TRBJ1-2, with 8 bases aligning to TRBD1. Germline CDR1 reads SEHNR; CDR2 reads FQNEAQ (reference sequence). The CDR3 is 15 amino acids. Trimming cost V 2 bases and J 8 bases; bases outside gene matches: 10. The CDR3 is CASSLSQGAFWGYTF. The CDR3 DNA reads TGTGCCAGCAGCTTAAGCCAGGGGGCGTTTTGGGGCTACACCTTC.

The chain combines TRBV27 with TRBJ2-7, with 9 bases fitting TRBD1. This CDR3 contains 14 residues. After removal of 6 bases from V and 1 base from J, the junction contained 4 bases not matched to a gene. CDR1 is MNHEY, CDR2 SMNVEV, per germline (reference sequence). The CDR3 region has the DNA TGTGCCAGCAGCCTGGGACAGGGATCCTACGAGCAGTACTTC. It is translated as CASSLGQGSYEQYF.